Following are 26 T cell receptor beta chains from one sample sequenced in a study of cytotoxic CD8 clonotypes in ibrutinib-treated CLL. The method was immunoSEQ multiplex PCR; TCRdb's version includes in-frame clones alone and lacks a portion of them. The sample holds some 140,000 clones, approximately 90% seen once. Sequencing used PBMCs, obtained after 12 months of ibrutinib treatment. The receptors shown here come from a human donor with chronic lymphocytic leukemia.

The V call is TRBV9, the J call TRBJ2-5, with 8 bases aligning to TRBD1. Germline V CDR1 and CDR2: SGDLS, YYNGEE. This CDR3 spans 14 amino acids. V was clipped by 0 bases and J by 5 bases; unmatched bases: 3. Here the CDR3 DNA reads TGTGCCAGCAGCGTAGGGACAGGGAAGGAGACCCAGTACTTC. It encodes CASSVGTGKETQYF.

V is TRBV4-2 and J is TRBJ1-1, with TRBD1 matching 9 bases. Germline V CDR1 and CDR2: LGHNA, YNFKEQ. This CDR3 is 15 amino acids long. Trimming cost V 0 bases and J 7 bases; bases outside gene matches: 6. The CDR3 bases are TGTGCCAGCAGCCAAGAACCGACAGGGGGAAATGAAGCTTTCTTT. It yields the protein CASSQEPTGGNEAFF.

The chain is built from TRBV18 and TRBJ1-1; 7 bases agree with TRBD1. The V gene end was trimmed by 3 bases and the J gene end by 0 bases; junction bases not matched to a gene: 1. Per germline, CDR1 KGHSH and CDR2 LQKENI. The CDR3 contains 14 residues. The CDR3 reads CASSPGQLNTEAFF. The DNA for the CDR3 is TGTGCCAGCTCACCGGGACAGTTGAACACTGAAGCTTTCTTT.

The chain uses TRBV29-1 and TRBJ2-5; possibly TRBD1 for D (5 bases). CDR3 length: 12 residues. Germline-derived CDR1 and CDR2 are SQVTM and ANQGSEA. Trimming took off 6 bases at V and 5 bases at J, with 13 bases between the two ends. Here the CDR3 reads CSVKGQAETQYF. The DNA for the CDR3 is TGCAGCGTCAAGGGGCAGGCGGAGACCCAGTACTTC. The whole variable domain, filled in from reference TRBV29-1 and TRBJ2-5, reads SAVISQKPSRDICQRGTSLTIQCQVDSQVTMMFWYRQQPGQSLTLIATANQGSEATYESGFVIDKFPISRPNLTFSTLTVSNMSPEDSSIYLCSVKGQAETQYFGPGTRLLVL.

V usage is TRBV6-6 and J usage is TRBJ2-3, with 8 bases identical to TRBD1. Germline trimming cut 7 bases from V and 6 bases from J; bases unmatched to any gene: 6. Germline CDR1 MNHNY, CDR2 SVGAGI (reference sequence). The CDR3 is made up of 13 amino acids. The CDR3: CASTQGAGDTQYF. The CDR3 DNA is TGTGCCAGCACTCAGGGGGCAGGCGATACGCAGTATTTT.

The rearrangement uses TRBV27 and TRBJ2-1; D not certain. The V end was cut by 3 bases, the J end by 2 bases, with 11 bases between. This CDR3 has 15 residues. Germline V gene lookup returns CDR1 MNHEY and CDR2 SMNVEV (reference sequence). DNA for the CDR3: TGTGCCAGCAGTTTGTTGGCGACAACCTACAATGAGCAGTTCTTC. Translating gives CASSLLATTYNEQFF.

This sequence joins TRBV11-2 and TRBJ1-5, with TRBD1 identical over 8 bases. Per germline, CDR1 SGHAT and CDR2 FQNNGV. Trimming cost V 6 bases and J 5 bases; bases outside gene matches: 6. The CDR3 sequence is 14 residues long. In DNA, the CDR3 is TGTGCCAGCAGTGTGACAGGGGAAGATCAGCCCCAGCATTTT. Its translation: CASSVTGEDQPQHF.

DNA for the CDR3: TGTGCCAGCAGCCACATAGGGAGCGGGAGGGATTACAATGAGCAGTTCTTC. Its translation: CASSHIGSGRDYNEQFF. The chain uses TRBV11-3 and TRBJ2-1, with 10 bases that match TRBD2. With V trimmed by 5 bases and J by 4 bases, 11 bases remained unmatched. The CDR3 is 17 amino acids. The V gene's germline CDR1 is SGHNT and CDR2 YENEEA.

Here the CDR3 DNA reads TGCAGCGTTGAATTTACAGGGGGCTTAGAGACCCAGTACTTC. It codes for CSVEFTGGLETQYF. The chain carries TRBV29-1 and TRBJ2-5; TRBD1 matches at 9 bases. There are 14 residues in the CDR3. Germline V lookup: CDR1 SQVTM, CDR2 ANQGSEA. V was pared by 2 bases and J by 4 bases, with 5 bases of the junction left unmatched.

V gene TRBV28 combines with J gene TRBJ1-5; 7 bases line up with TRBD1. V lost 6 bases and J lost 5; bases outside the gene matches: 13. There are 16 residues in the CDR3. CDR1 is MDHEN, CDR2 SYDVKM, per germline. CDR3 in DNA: TGTGCCAGCAGGCTATCGGCAGGGGGATGGCATCAGCCCCAGCATTTT. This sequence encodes CASRLSAGGWHQPQHF.

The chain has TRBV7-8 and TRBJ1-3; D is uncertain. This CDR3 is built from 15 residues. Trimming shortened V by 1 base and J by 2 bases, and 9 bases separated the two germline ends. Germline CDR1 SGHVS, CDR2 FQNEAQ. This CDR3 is CASSLVRGAGNTIYF. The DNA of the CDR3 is TGTGCCAGCAGCTTAGTGCGGGGTGCTGGAAACACCATATATTTT.

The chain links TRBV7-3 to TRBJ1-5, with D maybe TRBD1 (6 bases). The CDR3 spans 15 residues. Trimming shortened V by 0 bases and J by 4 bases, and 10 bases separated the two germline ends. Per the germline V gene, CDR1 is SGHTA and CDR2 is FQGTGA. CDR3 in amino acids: CASSLTGGGNQPQHF. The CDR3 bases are TGTGCCAGCAGCTTAACGGGAGGGGGGAATCAGCCCCAGCATTTT.

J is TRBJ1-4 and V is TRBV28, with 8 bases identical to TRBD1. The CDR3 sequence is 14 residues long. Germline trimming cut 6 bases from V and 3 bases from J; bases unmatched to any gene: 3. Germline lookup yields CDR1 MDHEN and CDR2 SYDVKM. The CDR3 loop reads CASSSGGPNEKLFF. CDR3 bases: TGTGCCAGCAGCTCAGGGGGCCCTAATGAAAAACTGTTTTTT.

The CDR3 DNA reads as TGTGCCAGCAGACAACAGGGGGTACAGCCCCAGCATTTT. It is translated as CASRQQGVQPQHF. The chain uses TRBV28 and TRBJ1-5; TRBD1 matches 8 bases. There are 13 residues in the CDR3. Germline assignment: CDR1 MDHEN and CDR2 SYDVKM. With 6 bases clipped from V and 7 bases from J, the junction kept 5 bases outside the gene matches.

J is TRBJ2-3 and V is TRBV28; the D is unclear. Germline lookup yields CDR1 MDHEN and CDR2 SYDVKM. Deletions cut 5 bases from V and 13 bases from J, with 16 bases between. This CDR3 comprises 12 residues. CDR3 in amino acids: CASSAGSLVEYF. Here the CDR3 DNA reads TGTGCCAGCAGTGCCGGGTCCCTCGTGGAGTATTTT.

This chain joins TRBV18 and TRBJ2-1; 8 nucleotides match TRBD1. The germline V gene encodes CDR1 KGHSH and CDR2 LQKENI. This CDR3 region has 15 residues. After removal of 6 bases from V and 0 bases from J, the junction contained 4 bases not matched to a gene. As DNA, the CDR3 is TGTGCCAGCTCGAGTGGGACAGGCTCCTACAATGAGCAGTTCTTC. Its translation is CASSSGTGSYNEQFF.

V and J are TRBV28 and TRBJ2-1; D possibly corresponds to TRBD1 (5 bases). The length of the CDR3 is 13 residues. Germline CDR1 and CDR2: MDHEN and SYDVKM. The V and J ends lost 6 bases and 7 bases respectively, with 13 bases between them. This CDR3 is CASRVGVRNEQFF. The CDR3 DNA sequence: TGTGCCAGCAGGGTAGGGGTTAGAAATGAGCAGTTCTTC.

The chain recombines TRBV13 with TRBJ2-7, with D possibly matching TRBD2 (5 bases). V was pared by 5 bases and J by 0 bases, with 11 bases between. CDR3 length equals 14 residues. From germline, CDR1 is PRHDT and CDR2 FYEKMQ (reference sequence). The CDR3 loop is CASSGGRSSYEQYF. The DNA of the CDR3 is TGTGCCAGCAGCGGAGGACGCAGCTCCTACGAGCAGTACTTC.

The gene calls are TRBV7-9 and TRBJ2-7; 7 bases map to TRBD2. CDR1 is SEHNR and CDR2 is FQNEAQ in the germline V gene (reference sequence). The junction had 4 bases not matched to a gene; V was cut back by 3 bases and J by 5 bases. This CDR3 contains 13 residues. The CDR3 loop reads CASSFSAGDEQYF. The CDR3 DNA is TGTGCCAGCAGCTTTTCGGCGGGAGACGAGCAGTACTTC.

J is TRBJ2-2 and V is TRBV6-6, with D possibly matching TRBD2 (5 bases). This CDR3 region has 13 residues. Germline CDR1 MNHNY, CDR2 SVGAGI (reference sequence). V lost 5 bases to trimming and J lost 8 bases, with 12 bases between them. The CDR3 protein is CASSDNGKGELFF. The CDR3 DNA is TGTGCCAGCAGTGACAACGGGAAGGGGGAGCTGTTTTTT.

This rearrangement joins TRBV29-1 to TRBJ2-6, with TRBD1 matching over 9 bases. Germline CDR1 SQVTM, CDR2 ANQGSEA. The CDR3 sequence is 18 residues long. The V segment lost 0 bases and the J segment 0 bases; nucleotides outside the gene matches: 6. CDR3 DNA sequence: TGCAGCGTTGAAGATAGAGGGACAGGGACCTCTGGGGCCAACGTCCTGACTTTC. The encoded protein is CSVEDRGTGTSGANVLTF. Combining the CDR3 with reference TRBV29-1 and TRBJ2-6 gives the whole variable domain SAVISQKPSRDICQRGTSLTIQCQVDSQVTMMFWYRQQPGQSLTLIATANQGSEATYESGFVIDKFPISRPNLTFSTLTVSNMSPEDSSIYLCSVEDRGTGTSGANVLTFGAGSRLTVL.

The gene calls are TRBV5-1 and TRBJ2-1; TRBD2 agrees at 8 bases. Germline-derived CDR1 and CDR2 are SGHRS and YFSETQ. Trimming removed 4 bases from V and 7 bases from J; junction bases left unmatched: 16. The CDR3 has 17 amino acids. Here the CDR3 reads CASSGPGGAGALNEQFF. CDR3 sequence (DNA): TGCGCCAGCAGCGGGCCGGGTGGAGCGGGAGCTTTGAATGAGCAGTTCTTC.

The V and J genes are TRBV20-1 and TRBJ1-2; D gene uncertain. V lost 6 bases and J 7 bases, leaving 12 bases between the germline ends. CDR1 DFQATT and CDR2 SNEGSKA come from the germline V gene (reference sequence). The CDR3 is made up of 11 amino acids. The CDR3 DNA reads TGCAGTGCCCCCTGGCGGGGTGGCTACACCTTC. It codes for CSAPWRGGYTF.

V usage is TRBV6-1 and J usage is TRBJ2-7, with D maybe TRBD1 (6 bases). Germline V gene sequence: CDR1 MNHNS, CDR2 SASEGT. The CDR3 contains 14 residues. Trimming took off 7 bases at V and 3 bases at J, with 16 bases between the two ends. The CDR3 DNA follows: TGTGCCAGCACTGCCGGACAGCGATTCTACGAGCAGTACTTC. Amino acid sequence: CASTAGQRFYEQYF.

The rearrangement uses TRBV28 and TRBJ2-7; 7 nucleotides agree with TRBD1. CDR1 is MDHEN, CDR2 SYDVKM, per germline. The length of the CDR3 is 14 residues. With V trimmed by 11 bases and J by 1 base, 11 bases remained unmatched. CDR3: CASTGTAISYEQYF. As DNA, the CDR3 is TGTGCCTCCACAGGGACAGCGATTTCCTACGAGCAGTACTTC. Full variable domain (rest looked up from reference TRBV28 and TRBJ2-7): DVKVTQSSRYLVKRTGEKVFLECVQDMDHENMFWYRQDPGLGLRLIYFSYDVKMKEKGDIPEGYSVSREKKERFSLILESASTNQTSMYLCASTGTAISYEQYFGPGTRLTVT.

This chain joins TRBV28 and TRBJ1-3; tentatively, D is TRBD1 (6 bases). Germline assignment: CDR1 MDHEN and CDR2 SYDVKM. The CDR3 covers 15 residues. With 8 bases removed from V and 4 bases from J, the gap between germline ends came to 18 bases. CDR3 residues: CASEPDSQPGNTIYF. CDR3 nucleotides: TGTGCCAGCGAACCGGACAGTCAGCCAGGAAACACCATATATTTT. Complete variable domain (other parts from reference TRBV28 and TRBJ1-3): DVKVTQSSRYLVKRTGEKVFLECVQDMDHENMFWYRQDPGLGLRLIYFSYDVKMKEKGDIPEGYSVSREKKERFSLILESASTNQTSMYLCASEPDSQPGNTIYFGEGSWLTVV.